The clone carrying this T cell receptor beta chain came up many times. This entry is derived from a study of T cells in Graves' hyperthyroidism and ophthalmopathy. Amplified TCR beta CDR3 regions came from RNA transcripts. HTBI primers were the set used in a first-round RT-PCR of the TCR CDR3. TCRdb analysed the multiplex PCR reads with MiXCR anew, one entry per CDR3 protein. The sample carries about 330,000 distinct CDR3 sequences, roughly an eighth recorded once. Germline V gene lookup returns CDR1 DFQATT and CDR2 SNEGSKA (reference sequence). V lost 7 bases to trimming and J lost 0 bases, with 19 bases between them. This CDR3 contains 16 residues. Duration under 3 months, a NOSPECS grade of at least 4, and a Clinical Activity Score of at least 3 characterized the ophthalmopathy patients. Each diagnosis drew on symptoms, thyroxine, TRAb, thyroid ultrasound and orbital computed tomography findings. PBMCs were derived from more than 8 ml fresh peripheral blood.

Material: blood. The TCR was taken from a woman aged 40 to 55 with Graves' ophthalmopathy. The rearrangement links TRBV20-1 to TRBJ2-1; TRBD2 might be the D (5 bases). CDR3 bases: TGCAGTGTCCCGAGCGTAGCGTTGAGCTCCTACAATGAGCAGTTCTTC. Translating it yields CSVPSVALSSYNEQFF.